A selection of T cell receptor beta chains follows, all from one sample in a study of T cell repertoires in cytomegalovirus infection. For these receptors, no antigen is known. TCRdb redid the calling of the reads with MiXCR, one entry per CDR3 protein. This repertoire shows 55,000 to 70,000 distinct CDR3 sequences, 25% to 40% found once; its top ten account for nearly 70%. Sequencing was done on a sample of PBMCs, sequenced either directly or after in vitro stimulation (not recorded which). The receptors shown here come from a human donor in good health (CMV status not recorded). Some clones in this sample may be carry-over from other donors' samples. Both conserved end residues are part of each CDR3. Each record gives: J gene, V gene, D gene, clone size, CDR3 protein. A D gene is named only where the DNA matches it firmly. Not every row has a clone size; where given, it reads once, few, many or a size class.

j_call: TRBJ2-7
v_call: TRBV7-6
d_call: TRBD1
clone_size: -
cdr3_aa: CASSLVALGQGTYEQYF

j_call: TRBJ2-2
v_call: TRBV5-5
d_call: -
clone_size: -
cdr3_aa: CASSLGHNLGTGELFF

j_call: TRBJ2-1
v_call: TRBV11-2
d_call: TRBD2
clone_size: few
cdr3_aa: CASSLERNLLAFYNEQFF

j_call: TRBJ2-5
v_call: TRBV27
d_call: -
clone_size: few
cdr3_aa: CASSSGSGAYGETQYF

j_call: TRBJ2-2
v_call: TRBV20-1
d_call: TRBD1
clone_size: once
cdr3_aa: CSARERDRGTGELFF

j_call: TRBJ2-1
v_call: TRBV6-5
d_call: -
clone_size: few
cdr3_aa: CASGRASDNEQFF

j_call: TRBJ2-1
v_call: TRBV15
d_call: TRBD2
clone_size: -
cdr3_aa: CATSRRGSGYNEQFF

j_call: TRBJ1-1
v_call: TRBV7-2
d_call: -
clone_size: -
cdr3_aa: CASRLQGNTEAFF

j_call: TRBJ2-4
v_call: TRBV19
d_call: -
clone_size: -
cdr3_aa: CASSPRVPTAKNIQYF

j_call: TRBJ2-7
v_call: TRBV12-3/TRBV12-4
d_call: TRBD1
clone_size: -
cdr3_aa: CASSLDRGGYEQYF

j_call: TRBJ1-3
v_call: TRBV19
d_call: -
clone_size: -
cdr3_aa: CASTRGPGNTIYF

j_call: TRBJ2-3
v_call: TRBV5-1
d_call: TRBD2
clone_size: -
cdr3_aa: CASSLSSGGITDTQYF

j_call: TRBJ2-5
v_call: TRBV6-4
d_call: -
clone_size: -
cdr3_aa: CASSDSIGYQETQYF

j_call: TRBJ2-1
v_call: TRBV28
d_call: -
clone_size: few
cdr3_aa: CASSLRYNEQFF

j_call: TRBJ2-2
v_call: TRBV7-2
d_call: -
clone_size: many
cdr3_aa: CASSLNSGGNTGELFF

j_call: TRBJ1-5
v_call: TRBV28
d_call: -
clone_size: -
cdr3_aa: CASSLQRQPQHF

j_call: TRBJ2-1
v_call: TRBV12-3/TRBV12-4
d_call: TRBD2
clone_size: few
cdr3_aa: CASSSMRKTSGRWYEQFF

j_call: TRBJ1-2
v_call: TRBV12-3/TRBV12-4
d_call: -
clone_size: few
cdr3_aa: CASSLAAGYGYTF

j_call: TRBJ2-1
v_call: TRBV29-1
d_call: -
clone_size: -
cdr3_aa: CSVVGGRAYNEQFF

j_call: TRBJ2-7
v_call: TRBV15
d_call: -
clone_size: few
cdr3_aa: CATSRDRRGYEQYF

j_call: TRBJ2-7
v_call: TRBV12-3/TRBV12-4
d_call: TRBD1
clone_size: -
cdr3_aa: CASSLTGTVYEQYF

j_call: TRBJ1-6
v_call: TRBV7-6
d_call: -
clone_size: -
cdr3_aa: CASSFRDWGPLHF